This TCR beta chain appears in the sequencing data of a study of T-cell memory formation after mild COVID-19 (dated by TCRdb to the early 2020s). Regarding the research as a whole: TCR sequence clusters from the two donors were found to be largely donor specific. In a couple of donors, T-cell clones that expanded and contracted after mild COVID-19 were followed by sequencing TCRalpha and TCRbeta repertoires longitudinally. The cohort was made up of two young adult volunteers, one female and one male, who were previously healthy.

Reading from cysteine to phenylalanine, the CDR3 counts 17 amino acids. Left in the record is the CDR3 DNA by itself, 51 bases read in frame from the first base. Trimming at the junction amounts to 2 bases on V and 2 bases on J, and the germline ends lie 17 bases apart. PBMCs were isolated by Ficoll-Paque density gradient centrifugation. This clonotype was detected only a few times. Its recognized antigen is unknown. No base-level quality is on record; no much larger clone is a single base apart. The full study reports these points: Only a couple of mild cases were covered by the study, and larger cohorts that include severe cases with pre-infection samples were considered necessary. Some responding clones were detected in pre-infection memory, suggesting pre-existing cross-reactive memory T cells joined the SARS-CoV-2 response. The second-wave clones that peaked on day 37 were not confirmed to be SARS-CoV-2 specific. From day 15 to 85, contracting clones showed balanced CD4/CD8 phenotypes, whereas a second wave of clones that expanded from day 15 to 37 leaned towards CD4+. Contracting CD4+ clones were located mainly in the CM and EM memory subsets, whereas CD8+ clones were found to be enriched in EMRA.

Instrument used: Illumina NovaSeq 6000. TCRalpha and TCRbeta cDNA libraries were built by 5'RACE with constant-segment primers, adding sample barcodes and unique molecular identifiers. RNA was extracted from every sample with Trizol reagent. Amplification of the libraries took two PCR steps, and the second step added a second sample barcode plus Illumina TruSeq adapters. The libraries were sequenced on an Illumina NovaSeq using 2 x 150 bp paired-end reads. Per the authors' processing: Demultiplexing of reads and collapsing into UMI-guided consensus sequences were performed with migec v1.2.7. Using mixcr v2.1.11, UMI consensuses were aligned to TRA and TRB V and J templates and then assembled into clonotypes. Clonotypes were classified as expanded or contracted when called significant by both edgeR and NoisET, with noise models trained on biological replicates. For edgeR calls, a false discovery rate-adjusted p below 0.01 and a log2 fold-change threshold of 1 were applied. PCA with hierarchical clustering of max-normalized trajectories of the 1000 most abundant clonotypes was used as exploratory dynamics analysis. Separately sequenced CD4+ and CD8+ repertoires were used to assign a CD4 or CD8 phenotype to each responding clone. TCRdb reprocessed the public reads (quality trimming at Q25 with fastp, clone calling with MiXCR) and kept in-frame beta chains. Each entry is one CDR3 protein sequence, shown with its most common DNA and genes. These V and J calls originate from TCRdb's pipeline instead of the authors' own analysis. This sample is represented by under 550,000 distinct CDR3 sequences; approximately 19% of them were singletons. The biggest ten clones account for under 25% of the sample.

The source material was PBMCs or a T cell subset sorted from them (not recorded which). The clonotype comes from a man aged 18 to 30 who had mild COVID-19 (a few samples of this study predate the infection). The sample titles of this study are shuffled in the database, so cell type and time point are left out; the donor was told from shared clones. The sequence is built from TRBV12-3 or TRBV12-4 and TRBJ2-3, with the D gene not confidently named. The CDR3 region has the sequence CASSLTRNPGPTDTQYF. Read as DNA, the sequence is TGTGCCAGCAGTTTAACGCGCAACCCAGGCCCCACAGATACGCAGTATTTT.